This entry lists 12 T cell receptor beta chains sequenced from one sample in a study of response to subunit inactivated influenza vaccine. TCRdb redid the calling of the RT-PCR reads with MiXCR, one entry per CDR3 protein. The sample holds about 520,000 distinct CDR3 sequences, 25% seen once. The sequencing used CD4+ T cells sorted from PBMCs, collected around 5 days after vaccination. Every receptor here comes from a man over 45 who received an inactivated influenza vaccine.

The chain is built from TRBV29-1 and TRBJ2-1; TRBD2 might be the D (5 bases). V shed 6 bases and J shed 8 bases, with 11 bases lying between them. The germline gives CDR1 SQVTM, CDR2 ANQGSEA. CDR3 length: 11 residues. CDR3 nucleotide sequence: TGCAGCGTGTCCCGGAGGCATGAGCAGTTCTTC. Protein: CSVSRRHEQFF.

This chain connects TRBV7-9 to TRBJ2-3; weak D call: TRBD2 (6 bases). The CDR3 is 15 residues long. Germline-derived CDR1 and CDR2 are SEHNR and FQNEAQ (reference sequence). V lost 1 base to trimming and J lost 5 bases, with 13 bases between them. This CDR3 reads CASSLVGRRVDTQYF. CDR3 sequence (DNA): TGTGCCAGCAGCTTAGTGGGCAGGAGGGTAGATACGCAGTATTTT. The full variable domain, with the rest looked up from reference TRBV7-9 and TRBJ2-3, is DTGVSQNPRHKITKRGQNVTFRCDPISEHNRLYWYRQTLGQGPEFLTYFQNEAQLEKSRLLSDRFSAERPKGSFSTLEIQRTEQGDSAMYLCASSLVGRRVDTQYFGPGTRLTVL.

This clonotype was detected only a few times. This chain links TRBV9 with TRBJ2-7, with D unclear. Germline assignment: CDR1 SGDLS and CDR2 YYNGEE. Trimming left V 0 bases short and J 1 base short, with 11 bases between. The CDR3 is made up of 15 amino acids. The CDR3 protein is CASSVAPGLSYEQYF. The CDR3, as DNA: TGTGCCAGCAGCGTAGCTCCCGGGTTGTCCTACGAGCAGTACTTC.

This clonotype was seen only a few times. V gene TRBV7-9 combines with J gene TRBJ2-1; D gene uncertain. V lost 5 bases to trimming and J lost 3 bases, with 8 bases between them. CDR1 is SEHNR, CDR2 FQNEAQ, per germline (reference sequence). The CDR3 totals 13 residues. The CDR3 is CASSPLNYNEQFF. CDR3 coding DNA: TGTGCCAGCAGCCCATTAAACTACAATGAGCAGTTCTTC. Full variable domain (remainder filled in from reference TRBV7-9 and TRBJ2-1): DTGVSQNPRHKITKRGQNVTFRCDPISEHNRLYWYRQTLGQGPEFLTYFQNEAQLEKSRLLSDRFSAERPKGSFSTLEIQRTEQGDSAMYLCASSPLNYNEQFFGPGTRLTVL.

This clonotype was seen only a few times. The chain uses TRBV12-3 or TRBV12-4 and TRBJ1-6, with unresolved D. The CDR3 is 14 residues long. The ends were cut back, 0 bases at V and 8 bases at J, with 8 bases in the middle. CDR3: CASSLAGKYSPLHF. The CDR3 DNA is TGTGCCAGCAGTTTAGCCGGGAAGTATTCACCCCTCCACTTT.

In this sample, this clonotype turned up a few times. The chain recombines TRBV5-1 with TRBJ2-5; TRBD1 might be the D (6 bases). The CDR3 covers 15 residues. V was shortened by 4 bases and J by 5 bases, with 18 bases between the two germline ends. Germline-derived CDR1 and CDR2 are SGHRS and YFSETQ. CDR3 in amino acids: CASSLGQLQMETQYF. The CDR3 nucleotides read TGCGCCAGCAGCCTCGGACAGCTTCAAATGGAGACCCAGTACTTC.

V is TRBV4-3 and J is TRBJ2-3; D might be TRBD1 (5 bases). Trimming shortened V by 4 bases and J by 5 bases, and 13 bases separated the two germline ends. Germline loops: CDR1 LGHNA, CDR2 YSLEER. This CDR3 has 14 amino acids. CDR3 amino acids: CASSPQGAEDTQYF. The CDR3 bases are TGCGCCAGCAGCCCCCAAGGGGCGGAAGATACGCAGTATTTT.

The table lists this clonotype with a few counts. CDR3 protein: CASSLGGVGANVLTF. CDR3 bases: TGTGCCAGCAGTCTAGGGGGCGTTGGGGCCAACGTCCTGACTTTC. The V call is TRBV6-1, the J call TRBJ2-6; 7 nucleotides match TRBD1. The V segment lost 5 bases and the J segment 3 bases; nucleotides outside the gene matches: 4. This CDR3 has 15 residues. Per germline, CDR1 MNHNS and CDR2 SASEGT.

This clonotype has only a few counts. V gene TRBV12-3 or TRBV12-4 combines with J gene TRBJ2-5; 7 bases line up with TRBD1. Losses at the gene ends were 3 bases for V and 5 bases for J; bases not matched to a gene: 9. This CDR3 has 15 residues. Here the CDR3 reads CASSFATGVRETQYF. In DNA form, the CDR3 reads TGTGCCAGCAGTTTTGCAACAGGGGTCCGGGAGACCCAGTACTTC.

The V call is TRBV11-2, the J call TRBJ2-1; 13 bases are shared with TRBD2. Germline CDR1 and CDR2: SGHAT and FQNNGV. CDR3 length equals 20 residues. The junction had 10 bases not matched to a gene; V was cut back by 1 base and J by 1 base. CDR3 in amino acids: CASSLVGLAGVRPSYNEQFF. CDR3 coding DNA: TGTGCCAGCAGCTTAGTTGGACTAGCGGGGGTGAGACCTTCCTACAATGAGCAGTTCTTC.

This clonotype was seen only a few times. The J gene is TRBJ2-7, the V gene TRBV4-3, with D possibly matching TRBD1 (6 bases). CDR3 length: 16 amino acids. With 3 bases removed from V and 2 bases from J, the gap between germline ends came to 17 bases. Germline loops: CDR1 LGHNA, CDR2 YSLEER. The CDR3, as DNA: TGCGCCAGCAGCCAGGCCTACGGACAGTCCACCTACGAGCAGTACTTC. Protein product: CASSQAYGQSTYEQYF.

The rearrangement links TRBV11-1 to TRBJ2-3, with D possibly matching TRBD2 (6 bases). The CDR3 is 18 amino acids. V was pared by 1 base and J by 7 bases, with 24 bases between. In germline, CDR1 is SGHAT, CDR2 FQDESV (reference sequence). CDR3 in amino acids: CASSLGVGSAGRENTQYF. DNA for the CDR3: TGTGCCAGCAGCTTAGGTGTTGGCTCAGCAGGGCGGGAAAATACGCAGTATTTT.